The 2 T cell receptor beta chains listed next were all sequenced from one sample in a study of technical replicates of blood from a few donors. The repertoire was sequenced with immunoSEQ multiplex PCR; TCRdb's copy has only in-frame clones and lacks some. Of under 95,000 clones in the sample, 95% to 98% were seen once. Sequencing was done on a sample of T cells isolated from PBMCs. Receptors were obtained from a human donor in good health.

The rearrangement uses TRBV7-6 and TRBJ2-7; 12 nucleotides line up with TRBD2. Germline CDR1 reads SGHVS; CDR2 reads FNYEAQ. This CDR3 spans 15 amino acids. Trimming cost V 5 bases and J 3 bases; bases outside gene matches: 5. The CDR3 bases are TGTGCCAGCAGCCCCCTGACTAGCGGGGGCTACGAGCAGTACTTC. The encoded protein is CASSPLTSGGYEQYF.

Concerning this clone: Sequence at one end of the junction differs from germline and may be a read error. The rearrangement uses TRBV7-7 and TRBJ2-7, with D tentatively TRBD1 (5 bases). The CDR3 has 14 residues. The germline V gene encodes CDR1 SSHAT and CDR2 FNYEAQ (reference sequence). CDR3 region: CASSLGVDTYEQYF. DNA of the CDR3: TGTGCTAGCAGCTTAGGTGTGGACACCTACGAGCAGTACTTC.